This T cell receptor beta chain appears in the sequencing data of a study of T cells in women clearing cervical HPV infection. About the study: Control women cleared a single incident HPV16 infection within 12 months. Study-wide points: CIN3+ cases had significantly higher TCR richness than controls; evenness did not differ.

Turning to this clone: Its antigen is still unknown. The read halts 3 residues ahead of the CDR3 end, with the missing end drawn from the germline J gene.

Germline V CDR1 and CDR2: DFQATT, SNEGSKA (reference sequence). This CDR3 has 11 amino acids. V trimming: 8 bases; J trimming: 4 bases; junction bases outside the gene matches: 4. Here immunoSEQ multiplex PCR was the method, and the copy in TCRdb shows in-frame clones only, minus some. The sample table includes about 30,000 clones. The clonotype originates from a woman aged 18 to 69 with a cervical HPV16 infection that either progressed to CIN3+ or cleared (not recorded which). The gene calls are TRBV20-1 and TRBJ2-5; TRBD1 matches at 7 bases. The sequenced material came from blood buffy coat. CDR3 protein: CSYRGPETQYF. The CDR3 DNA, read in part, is TGCAGTTACAGGGGCCCAGAGACC.